Given below is one T cell receptor (beta chain) in context. The antigen is not known. PCR of TCRalpha and TCRbeta cDNA was nested, with two rounds of approximately 17 and 9 cycles. TCRdb reprocessed the 5' RACE reads, keeping one entry per CDR3 protein, no DNA. The sample data list a few hundred thousand distinct CDR3 sequences. This sample stems from a study of monozygotic twins with inflammatory bowel disease. Study-wide results and caveats: It was in IBD patients that TCRbeta diversity (inverse Simpson) was lower than in healthy co-twins. Distinction of different T cell subtypes was not possible.

The TCR originated in a human donor with ulcerative colitis or Crohn's disease, or a healthy co-twin of an affected twin (not recorded which). The specimen sequenced was blood.

The CDR3 is CASSFLGSARELFF. This chain links TRBV7-9 with TRBJ2-2. Germline CDR1 SEHNR, CDR2 FQNEAQ (reference sequence). This CDR3 spans 14 amino acids.